This entry describes one TCR beta chain. Its antigen is as yet unknown. The data belong to a study of beta chain features in type 1 diabetes. Findings of the study overall: All four CD4+ subsets of Type 1 diabetes patients contained TCRB CDR3s that were moderately but significantly shorter.

Germline V gene data show CDR1 as KGHSH and CDR2 as LQKENI. The CDR3 is 13 amino acids. The V segment lost 3 bases and the J segment 8 bases; nucleotides outside the gene matches: 4. TCRB transcripts that were expressed got sequenced, as all of the isolated RNA had been reverse transcribed. Method: immunoSEQ multiplex PCR; TCRdb's copy keeps in-frame clones and lacks some. The repertoire has 100,000 to 150,000 clones, around 8.8% of them found once; the top ten carry 0.6% to 0.9%. The sequenced sample was central memory CD4+ T cells from blood. The chain couples TRBV18 to TRBJ1-1; 9 bases fit TRBD1. The sequence derives from a man under 40 with type 1 diabetes. Written as DNA, the CDR3 is TGTGCCAGCTCACCCCGGGACAGGGAAGAAGCTTTCTTT. It encodes CASSPRDREEAFF.